These T cell receptor beta chains were read from a single sample in a study of memory CD4+ T cells and cytomegalovirus serostatus. Measured with immunoSEQ multiplex PCR; TCRdb has only the in-frame clones, and not every one. The sample yields under 80,000 clones, about 73% seen once. Source material: memory CD4+ T cells from blood. Receptors originate from an adult in good health and CMV-seropositive. Both conserved end residues are part of each CDR3. The order of the fields is V gene, D gene, CDR3 length, clone size, J gene, CDR3 protein, CDR3 DNA. The D gene is left open where the match is weak. Clone size, where shown, is once, few, many, or a class for clones that have expanded.

TRBV5-1	NA	15	NA	TRBJ1-2	CASSSGILENYGYTF	TGCGCCAGCAGCTCGGGGATTTTGGAGAACTATGGCTACACCTTC
TRBV7-2	NA	14	once	TRBJ1-3	CASVPARSGNTIYF	TGTGCGTCGGTGCCAGCCCGCTCTGGAAACACCATATATTTT
TRBV19	TRBD1	13	NA	TRBJ1-5	CASHYRGGQPQHF	TGTGCCAGTCACTACAGGGGCGGTCAGCCCCAGCATTTT
TRBV2	NA	13	NA	TRBJ1-1	CASIPTMNTEAFF	TGTGCCAGCATTCCGACTATGAACACTGAAGCTTTCTTT
TRBV7-2	NA	15	NA	TRBJ2-6	CASSSGVSGANVLTF	TGTGCCAGCAGCTCGGGCGTCTCTGGGGCCAACGTCCTGACTTTC
TRBV28	NA	13	NA	TRBJ2-7	CASSLLLAGEQYF	TGTGCCAGCAGTTTATTACTAGCTGGCGAGCAGTACTTC
TRBV19	NA	14	NA	TRBJ1-3	CASSSGQPGNTIYF	TGTGCCAGTAGTTCAGGACAGCCTGGAAACACCATATATTTT
TRBV2	NA	12	NA	TRBJ1-2	CASSQWGGGYTF	TGTGCCAGCAGTCAATGGGGGGGTGGCTACACCTTC
TRBV28	NA	12	NA	TRBJ2-1	CASSQLSNEQFF	TGTGCCAGCAGTCAACTCTCCAATGAGCAGTTCTTC
TRBV29-1	TRBD1	13	NA	TRBJ1-4	CSVGTGANEKLFF	TGCAGCGTTGGGACAGGGGCTAATGAAAAACTGTTTTTT
TRBV2	TRBD1	15	NA	TRBJ1-4	CASSDGGQGNEKLFF	TGTGCCAGCAGTGATGGGGGACAGGGTAATGAAAAACTGTTTTTT
TRBV9	NA	13	NA	TRBJ1-5	CASSQGGNQPQHF	TGTGCCAGCAGCCAGGGCGGCAATCAGCCCCAGCATTTT
TRBV28	NA	13	NA	TRBJ1-2	CASSSNDLYGYTF	TGTGCCAGCAGTTCCAACGACCTCTATGGCTACACCTTC
TRBV30	NA	12	NA	TRBJ1-2	CALSNRNYGYTF	TGTGCCTTAAGTAACCGAAACTATGGCTACACCTTC
TRBV27	NA	20	NA	TRBJ1-6	CASSLIRGREMGSYNSPLHF	TGTGCCAGCAGTTTAATCCGGGGCAGGGAGATGGGCTCCTATAATTCACCCCTCCACTTT
TRBV11-3	NA	15	NA	TRBJ2-2	CASSPPQLNTGELFF	TGTGCCAGCAGCCCGCCTCAATTAAACACCGGGGAGCTGTTTTTT
TRBV28	TRBD2	14	NA	TRBJ2-7	CASQRSGFSYEQYF	TGTGCCAGCCAACGTAGCGGGTTCTCCTACGAGCAGTACTTC
TRBV5-5	NA	11	NA	TRBJ2-2	CASRSTGELFF	TGTGCCAGCAGGAGCACCGGGGAGCTGTTTTTT